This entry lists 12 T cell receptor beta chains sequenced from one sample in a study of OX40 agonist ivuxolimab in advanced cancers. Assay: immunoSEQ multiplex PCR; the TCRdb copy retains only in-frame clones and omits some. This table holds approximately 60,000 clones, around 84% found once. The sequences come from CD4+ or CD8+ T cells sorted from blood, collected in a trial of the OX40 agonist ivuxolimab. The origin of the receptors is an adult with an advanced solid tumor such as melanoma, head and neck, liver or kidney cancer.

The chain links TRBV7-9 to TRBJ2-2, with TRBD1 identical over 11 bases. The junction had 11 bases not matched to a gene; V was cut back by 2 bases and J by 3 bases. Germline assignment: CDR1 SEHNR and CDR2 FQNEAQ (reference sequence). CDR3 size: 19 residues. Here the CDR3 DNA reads TGTGCCAGCAGCTTACAAAGGCGGACAGGGGGCTTGTACACCGGGGAGCTGTTTTTT. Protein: CASSLQRRTGGLYTGELFF.

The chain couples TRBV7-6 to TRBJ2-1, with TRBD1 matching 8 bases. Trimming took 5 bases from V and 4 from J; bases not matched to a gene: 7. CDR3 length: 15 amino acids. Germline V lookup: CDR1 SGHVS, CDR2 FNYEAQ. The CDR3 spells CASSMYRDRYNEQFF. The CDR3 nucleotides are TGTGCCAGCAGCATGTACCGGGACAGGTACAATGAGCAGTTCTTC.

The CDR3, as DNA: TGTGCCAGCTCACCTCGACTAGCGGGGAACACCGGGGAGCTGTTTTTT. It encodes CASSPRLAGNTGELFF. This sequence joins TRBV18 and TRBJ2-2; 10 bases map to TRBD2. This CDR3 comprises 16 residues. V lost 3 bases to trimming and J lost 1 base; unmatched junction nucleotides: 2. Germline CDR1 reads KGHSH; CDR2 reads LQKENI.

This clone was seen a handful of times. For the CDR3, the DNA is TGCGCCAGCAGCTTGGCCGGAGCGGGGGGCGGGCCTGGTGAGCAGTTCTTC. Translating it yields CASSLAGAGGGPGEQFF. The rearrangement uses TRBV5-1 and TRBJ2-1; 9 bases are a match to TRBD2. Germline V CDR1 and CDR2: SGHRS, YFSETQ. The CDR3 is made up of 17 amino acids. V was pared by 0 bases and J by 9 bases, with 13 bases of the junction left unmatched.

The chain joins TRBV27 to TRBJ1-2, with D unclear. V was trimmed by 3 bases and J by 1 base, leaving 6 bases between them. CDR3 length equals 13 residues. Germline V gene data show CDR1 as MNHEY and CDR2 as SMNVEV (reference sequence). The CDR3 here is CASSFHSNYGYTF. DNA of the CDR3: TGTGCCAGCAGTTTTCACAGTAACTATGGCTACACCTTC.

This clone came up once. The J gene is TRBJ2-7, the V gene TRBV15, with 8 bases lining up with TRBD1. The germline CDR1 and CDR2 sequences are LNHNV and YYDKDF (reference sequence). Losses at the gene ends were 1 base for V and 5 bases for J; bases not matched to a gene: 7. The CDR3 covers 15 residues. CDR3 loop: CATSRGRTGNDEQYF. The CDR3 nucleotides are TGTGCCACCAGCAGAGGGAGGACAGGGAACGACGAGCAGTACTTC.

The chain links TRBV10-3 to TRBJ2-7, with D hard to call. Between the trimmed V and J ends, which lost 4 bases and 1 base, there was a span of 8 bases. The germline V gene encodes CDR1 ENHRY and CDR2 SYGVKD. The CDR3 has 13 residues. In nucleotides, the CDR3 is TGTGCCATCAGTGCCGGGCCTTCCTACGAGCAGTACTTC. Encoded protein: CAISAGPSYEQYF.

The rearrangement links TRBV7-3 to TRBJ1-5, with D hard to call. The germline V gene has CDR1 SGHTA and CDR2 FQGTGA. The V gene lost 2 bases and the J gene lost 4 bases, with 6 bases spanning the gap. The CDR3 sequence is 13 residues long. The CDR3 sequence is CASSLAPNQPQHF. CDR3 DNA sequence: TGTGCCAGCAGCTTAGCCCCGAATCAGCCCCAGCATTTT.

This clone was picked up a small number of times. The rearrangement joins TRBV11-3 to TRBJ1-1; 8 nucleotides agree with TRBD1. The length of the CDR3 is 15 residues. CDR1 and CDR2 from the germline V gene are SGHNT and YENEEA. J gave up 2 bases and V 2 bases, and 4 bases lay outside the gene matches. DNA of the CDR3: TGTGCCAGCAGCTTAAACGGACAGGGTAACACTGAAGCTTTCTTT. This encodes CASSLNGQGNTEAFF. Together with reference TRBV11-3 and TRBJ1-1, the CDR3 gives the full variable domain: EAGVVQSPRYKIIEKKQPVAFWCNPISGHNTLYWYLQNLGQGPELLIRYENEEAVDDSQLPKDRFSAERLKGVDSTLKIQPAELGDSAVYLCASSLNGQGNTEAFFGQGTRLTVV.

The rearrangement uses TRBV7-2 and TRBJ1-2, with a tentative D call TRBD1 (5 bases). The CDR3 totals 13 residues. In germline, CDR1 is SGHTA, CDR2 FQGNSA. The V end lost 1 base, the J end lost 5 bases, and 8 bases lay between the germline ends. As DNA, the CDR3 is TGTGCCAGCAGCTTAGGCAGGGCATATGGCTACACCTTC. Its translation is CASSLGRAYGYTF.

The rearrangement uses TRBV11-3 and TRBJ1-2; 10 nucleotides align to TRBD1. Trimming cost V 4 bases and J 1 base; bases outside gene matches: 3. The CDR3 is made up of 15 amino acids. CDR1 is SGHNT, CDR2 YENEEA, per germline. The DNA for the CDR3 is TGTGCCAGCAGCTCATGGACAGGGGGTAACTATGGCTACACCTTC. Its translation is CASSSWTGGNYGYTF.

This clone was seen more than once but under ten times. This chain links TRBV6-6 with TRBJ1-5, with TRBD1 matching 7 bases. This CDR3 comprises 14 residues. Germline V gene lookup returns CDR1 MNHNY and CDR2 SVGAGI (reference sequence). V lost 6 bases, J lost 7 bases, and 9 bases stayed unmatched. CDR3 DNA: TGTGCCAGCAGATTCAGACAGGGAGGCCAGCCCCAGCATTTT. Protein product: CASRFRQGGQPQHF.